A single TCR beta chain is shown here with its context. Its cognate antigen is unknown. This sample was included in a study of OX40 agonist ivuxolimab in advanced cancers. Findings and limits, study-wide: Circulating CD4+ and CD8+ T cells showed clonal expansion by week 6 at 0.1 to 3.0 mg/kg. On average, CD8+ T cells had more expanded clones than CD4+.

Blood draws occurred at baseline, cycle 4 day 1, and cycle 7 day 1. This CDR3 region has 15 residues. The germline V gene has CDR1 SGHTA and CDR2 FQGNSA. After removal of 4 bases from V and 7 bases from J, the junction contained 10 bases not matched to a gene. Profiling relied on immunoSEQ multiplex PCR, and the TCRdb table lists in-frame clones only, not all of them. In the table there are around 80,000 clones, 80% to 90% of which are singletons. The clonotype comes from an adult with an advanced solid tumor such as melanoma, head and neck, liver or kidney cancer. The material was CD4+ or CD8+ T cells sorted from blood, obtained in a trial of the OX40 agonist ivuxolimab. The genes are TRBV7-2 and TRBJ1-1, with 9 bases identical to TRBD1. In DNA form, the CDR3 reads TGTGCCAGCAGCTCAACCGGGACAGGGACTCGTGAAGCTTTCTTT. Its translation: CASSSTGTGTREAFF.